This T cell receptor beta chain appears in the sequencing data of a study of shared clonotypes between healthy human individuals. Study-level information: CD4 naive and CD4 memory each took three plates per donor, while CD8 naive took two and CD8 memory one. Study results and limitations: Non-shared clonotypes had lower generation probabilities than clonotypes shared by all four sorted-subset donors. Naive subsets usually exceeded memory subsets in estimated richness.

As regards this clone: Its antigen is not identified.

CDR1 and CDR2 from the germline V gene are SEHNR and FQNEAQ (reference sequence). V shed 4 bases and J shed 1 base, with 7 bases lying between them. This CDR3 comprises 13 residues. This table comes from immunoSEQ multiplex PCR, and its TCRdb copy is limited to in-frame clones, with some not included. The table includes roughly 1.4 million clones, 98% detected once. Naive CD4+ cells were CD45RA-selected; the remaining cells were memory. This TCR came from a man aged 30 to 45 in good health. The V call is TRBV7-9, the J call TRBJ1-1, with unresolved D. The source material was naive CD4+ T cells sorted from blood. Described subset: CD45RA+ positively selected. This CDR3 is CASSYHGNTEAFF. The CDR3 nucleotides are TGTGCCAGCAGCTATCACGGGAACACTGAAGCTTTCTTT.